The rows below give T cell receptor beta chains drawn from one sample of a study of regulatory and conventional T cells in breast cancer. MiXCR was run by TCRdb on the PCR reads, yielding one entry per CDR3 protein. The sample contains hundreds of distinct CDR3 sequences, roughly half of which appear only once. The specimen sequenced was conventional T cells from blood. The receptors were sampled from a female donor with breast cancer. CDR3s include the opening cysteine and the closing phenylalanine or tryptophan. The D gene is left open where the match is weak. Clone size, where shown, is once, few, many, or a class for clones that have expanded.

j_call,clone_size,v_call,d_call,cdr3_nt,cdr3_aa
TRBJ1-3,.,TRBV30,.,TGTGCCTGGAGTGTACACAGGGCTAGAAACACCATATATTTT,CAWSVHRARNTIYF
TRBJ2-7,.,TRBV10-3,.,TGTGCCATCAGTGAGCCGCCGGACTGGAGCTCCTACGAGCAGTACTTC,CAISEPPDWSSYEQYF
TRBJ1-1,.,TRBV11-3,.,TGTGCCAGCAGCTTAGCCATCGTAGTGGGAGAGAACACTGAAGCTTTCTTT,CASSLAIVVGENTEAFF
TRBJ2-1,large,TRBV6-1,.,TGTGCCAGCAGTGTGGTCAGGGCCAGCAATGAGCAGTTCTTC,CASSVVRASNEQFF
TRBJ1-1,large,TRBV9,.,TGTGCCAGCAGCGGAAGGCCCCGGGCAGGGCTGAACACTGAAGCTTTCTTT,CASSGRPRAGLNTEAFF
TRBJ2-1,few,TRBV2,TRBD1,TGTGCCAGCGAGGTGGACAGGGAAAGGAGACATGAGCAGTTCTTC,CASEVDRERRHEQFF
TRBJ2-1,.,TRBV12-3/TRBV12-4,TRBD1,TGTGCCAGCAGTAGCACGGGACAGGGCTACAATGAGCAGTTCTTC,CASSSTGQGYNEQFF
TRBJ2-3,.,TRBV20-1,.,TGCAGTGCTTCTCCCTGGGGCACAGATACGCAGTATTTT,CSASPWGTDTQYF
TRBJ1-6,.,TRBV10-3,TRBD1,TGTGCCATCAGTGACGGCGGACAGGTGAATAATTCACCCCTCCACTTT,CAISDGGQVNNSPLHF
TRBJ2-3,.,TRBV20-1,.,TGCAGTGCTACTCCCCGACAGGGCACAGATACGCAGTATTTT,CSATPRQGTDTQYF
TRBJ2-1,.,TRBV4-1,TRBD2,TGCGCCAGCAGCCAAGATTCAAGCGGGGGACGTGAGCAGTTCTTC,CASSQDSSGGREQFF
TRBJ1-2,few,TRBV5-1,.,TGCGCCAGCAGCCAGCCAGGACAACTCTATGGCTACACCTTC,CASSQPGQLYGYTF
TRBJ1-1,.,TRBV10-2,.,TGCGCCAGCAGGACAGGCCTGAACACTGAAGCTTTCTTT,CASRTGLNTEAFF
TRBJ1-2,.,TRBV7-2,.,TGTGCCAGCAGCTTAGTATCTGCCAACTATGGCTACACCTTC,CASSLVSANYGYTF
TRBJ2-5,few,TRBV6-1,.,TGTGCCAGCACTCGGGGGTCAGAAGAGACCCAGTACTTC,CASTRGSEETQYF
TRBJ2-7,.,TRBV5-1,.,TGCGCCAGCAGCGTTGATCACAGCTCCTACGAGCAGTACTTC,CASSVDHSSYEQYF
TRBJ1-5,.,TRBV11-1,.,TGTGCCAGCAGCTTAGATTTGGCAGGTACGCATCAGCCCCAGCATTTT,CASSLDLAGTHQPQHF
TRBJ2-1,.,TRBV19,TRBD1,TGTGCCAGTAGCCGACAGGGTGCCTCCTACAATGAGCAGTTCTTC,CASSRQGASYNEQFF
TRBJ1-2,few,TRBV28,TRBD1,TGTGCCAGCAGTTCAACTGACAGGGGACTAAGCTACACCTTC,CASSSTDRGLSYTF
TRBJ2-6,.,TRBV7-9,.,TGTGCCAGCAGCCTTCATGGGGTATCGGGGGCCAACGTCCTGACTTTC,CASSLHGVSGANVLTF
TRBJ2-6,few,TRBV4-1,.,TGCGCCAGCAGCCAAGTAGAGCGGTCAGGGATGGGCTCTGGGGCCAACGTCCTGACTTTC,CASSQVERSGMGSGANVLTF
TRBJ1-2,.,TRBV9,.,TGTGCCAGCAGCGTCGGGGGTCACTCCTATGGCTACACCTTC,CASSVGGHSYGYTF
TRBJ1-2,hyperexpanded,TRBV11-3,.,TGTGCCAGCAGCTTATGTTTACTCGACAGGCAGTGCTATGGCTACACCTTC,CASSLCLLDRQCYGYTF
TRBJ1-3,.,TRBV7-2,.,TGTGCCAGCAGCTTCCAGGGGACTGGAAACACCATATATTTT,CASSFQGTGNTIYF
TRBJ1-6,.,TRBV27,.,TGTGCCAGCAGTTTAAAACTTCGGACCTCCAAATCCATTAATTCACCCCTCCACTTT,CASSLKLRTSKSINSPLHF
TRBJ2-7,.,TRBV2,TRBD2,TGTGCCAGCAGACCCCTAGCGGGCCGATCCGAGCAGTACTTC,CASRPLAGRSEQYF
TRBJ1-5,few,TRBV6-2/TRBV6-3,.,TGTGCCAGCAGTTACAGGGACCCGCAGCCCCAGCATTTT,CASSYRDPQPQHF
TRBJ2-5,.,TRBV12-3/TRBV12-4,.,TGTGCCAGCAGTCCGGGAGCCAAACATGGGACCCAGTACTTC,CASSPGAKHGTQYF
TRBJ2-4,.,TRBV9,TRBD2,TGTGCCAGCAGCCCGGGACTAGCGGGAGGGCGGGTCATTCAGTACTTC,CASSPGLAGGRVIQYF
TRBJ1-3,.,TRBV19,.,TGTGCCAGTAGATTCAGGGTATCTGGAAACACCATATATTTT,CASRFRVSGNTIYF
TRBJ1-6,.,TRBV5-1,TRBD1,TGCGCCAGCAGCTTGGGACAGGGGCTGGGATCACCCCTCCACTTT,CASSLGQGLGSPLHF
TRBJ2-7,.,TRBV5-6,.,TGTGCCAGCAGCCTGCGGGGCGTGTACGAGCAGTACTTC,CASSLRGVYEQYF
TRBJ1-4,few,TRBV7-2,TRBD1,TGTGCCAGCAGCTCCGGGACAGGGGTTGAAAAACTGTTTTTT,CASSSGTGVEKLFF
TRBJ2-7,.,TRBV6-5,.,TGTGCCAGCAGTTACTCGTTCGAACGGGGGACCGCCTACGAGCAGTACTTC,CASSYSFERGTAYEQYF
TRBJ2-1,hyperexpanded,TRBV11-3,.,TGTGCCAGCAGCCCACACAATGAGCAGTTCTTC,CASSPHNEQFF
TRBJ2-1,.,TRBV30,TRBD2,TGTGCCTGGAGAACTAGCGGGAGCAAAGATGAGCAGTTCTTC,CAWRTSGSKDEQFF
TRBJ2-2,.,TRBV24-1,.,TGTGCCACCAGTCCTGGACAATGGAGCTTTGGGCCCGGGGAGCTGTTTTTT,CATSPGQWSFGPGELFF
TRBJ1-1,.,TRBV24-1,.,TGTGCCACCAGTGACCAGGGGACTGAAGCTTTCTTT,CATSDQGTEAFF
TRBJ2-5,.,TRBV6-2/TRBV6-3,.,TGTGCCAGCAGTTACTCGTCGACAGGAGAAGAGACCCAGTACTTC,CASSYSSTGEETQYF
TRBJ1-1,.,TRBV6-5,.,TGTGCCACGGGGGTAGGGAACACTGAAGCTTTCTTT,CATGVGNTEAFF
TRBJ1-5,large,TRBV29-1,.,TGCAGCGTTGGCCCCCAAGAGGGTCAGCCCCAGCATTTT,CSVGPQEGQPQHF
TRBJ1-6,.,TRBV7-9,.,TGTGCCAGCAGTTGGGGGACGGATAATTCACCCCTCCACTTT,CASSWGTDNSPLHF
TRBJ2-3,.,TRBV18,TRBD1,TGTACCAGCTCACCACGAGGACAGGGGGCAACAGATACGCAGTATTTT,CTSSPRGQGATDTQYF
TRBJ1-2,hyperexpanded,TRBV5-6,.,TGTGCCAGCAGCTTGCTAGGCCATGGCTACACCTTC,CASSLLGHGYTF
TRBJ2-3,.,TRBV20-1,TRBD2,TGCAGTGCCGGGCGGGAGCTCACAGATACGCAGTATTTT,CSAGRELTDTQYF
TRBJ1-2,.,TRBV21-1,.,TGTGCCAGCAGCTCCCGACGGGGGTCTAACTATGGCTACACCTTC,CASSSRRGSNYGYTF
TRBJ2-1,few,TRBV4-2,.,TGTGCCAGCAGCCAAGATTTGGGCTATGAGCAGTTCTTC,CASSQDLGYEQFF
TRBJ2-7,.,TRBV7-2,.,TGTGCCAGCAGCAACACCGGGGGAATTTACGAGCAGTACTTC,CASSNTGGIYEQYF